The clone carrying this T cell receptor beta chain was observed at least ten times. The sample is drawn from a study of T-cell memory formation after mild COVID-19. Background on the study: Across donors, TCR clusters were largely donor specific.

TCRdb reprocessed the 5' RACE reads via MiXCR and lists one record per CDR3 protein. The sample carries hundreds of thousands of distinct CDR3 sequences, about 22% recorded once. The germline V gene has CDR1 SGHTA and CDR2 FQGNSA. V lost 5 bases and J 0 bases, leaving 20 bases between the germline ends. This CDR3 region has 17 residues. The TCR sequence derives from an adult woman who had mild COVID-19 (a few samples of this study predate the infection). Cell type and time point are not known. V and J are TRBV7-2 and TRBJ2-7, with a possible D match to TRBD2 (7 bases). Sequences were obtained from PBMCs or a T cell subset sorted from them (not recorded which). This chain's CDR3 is CASSRGARGGSSYEQYF. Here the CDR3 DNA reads TGTGCCAGCAGCCGGGGGGCCCGGGGCGGAAGCTCCTACGAGCAGTACTTC.